The 25 T cell receptor beta chains below come from one sample, sequenced in a study of cytomegalovirus exposure and HLA in healthy donors. PCR employed 60 Vbeta and 13 Jbeta primers. Profiling relied on immunoSEQ multiplex PCR, and the TCRdb table lists in-frame clones only, not all of them. The table lists some 150,000 clones, roughly 72% of them singletons. The specimen was PBMCs. These receptors all come from a man in his forties or fifties in good health and CMV-seronegative.

DNA of the CDR3: TGCGCCAGCAGCTTGGTAAGGGGGGGCACCACTGAAGCTTTCTTT. Translating gives CASSLVRGGTTEAFF. The genes are TRBV5-1 and TRBJ1-1, with D possibly matching TRBD1 (6 bases). In germline, CDR1 is SGHRS, CDR2 YFSETQ. V lost 0 bases to trimming and J lost 4 bases, with 13 bases between them. The CDR3 contains 15 residues.

The CDR3, as DNA: TGTGCCAGCAGTTGGCGGCAAGAGACCCAGTACTTC. Amino acids: CASSWRQETQYF. The V call is TRBV28, the J call TRBJ2-5, with D unresolved. The V end was cut by 4 bases, the J end by 2 bases, with 5 bases between. This CDR3 region has 12 residues. CDR1 MDHEN and CDR2 SYDVKM come from the germline V gene.

Comments on this clone: One end of the junction does not line up with germline, which may come from a read error. The chain recombines TRBV6-5 with TRBJ1-2; the D gene is possibly TRBD1 (5 bases). Germline values: CDR1 MNHEY, CDR2 SVGAGI. The CDR3 totals 15 residues. This CDR3 reads CASSRRGFGDYGYPF. The CDR3 nucleotides read TGTGCCAGCAGTCGACGGGGGTTCGGTGACTATGGCTACCCCTTC.

The gene calls are TRBV4-1 and TRBJ1-5, with a tentative D call TRBD1 (6 bases). CDR1 MGHRA and CDR2 YSYEKL come from the germline V gene. The length of the CDR3 is 15 residues. V was pared by 4 bases and J by 7 bases, with 17 bases between. CDR3 in DNA: TGCGCCAGCAGCCCCAGGTCCAATGGGGGCCAGCCCCAGCATTTT. It specifies CASSPRSNGGQPQHF.

This chain uses TRBV7-8 with TRBJ2-1; 7 bases align to TRBD2. J was trimmed by 1 base and V by 0 bases; bases with no gene match: 9. Germline values: CDR1 SGHVS, CDR2 FQNEAQ. The CDR3 sequence is 18 residues long. CDR3 protein: CASSLARSSGLSYNEQFF. In DNA, the CDR3 is TGTGCCAGCAGCTTAGCCAGATCTAGCGGCTTGTCCTACAATGAGCAGTTCTTC.

J is TRBJ1-2 and V is TRBV4-1; TRBD1 might be the D (6 bases). V dropped 2 bases and J dropped 8 bases, with 15 bases sitting between them. Germline values: CDR1 MGHRA, CDR2 YSYEKL. This CDR3 is 14 amino acids long. CDR3 loop: CASSQFDRSSGYTF. The DNA of the CDR3 is TGCGCCAGCAGCCAATTCGACAGGTCTTCCGGCTACACCTTC.

The V gene is TRBV5-4, the J gene TRBJ2-1, with TRBD2 as a possible D gene (5 bases). V lost 0 bases and J 6 bases, leaving 16 bases between the germline ends. The V gene's germline CDR1 is SGHNT and CDR2 YYREEE (reference sequence). CDR3 size: 16 residues. CDR3 nucleotide sequence: TGTGCCAGCAGCTTGGACCCCGGGATCGCCGCCAATGAGCAGTTCTTC. It encodes CASSLDPGIAANEQFF.

The genes are TRBV10-3 and TRBJ2-2; 7 nucleotides line up with TRBD2. V was pared by 0 bases and J by 3 bases, with 1 base of the junction left unmatched. CDR1 and CDR2 from the germline V gene are ENHRY and SYGVKD. The CDR3 runs 15 residues. CDR3 sequence: CAISESSGDTGELFF. The CDR3 DNA follows: TGTGCCATCAGTGAGTCGAGCGGGGACACCGGGGAGCTGTTTTTT.

The rearrangement uses TRBV30 and TRBJ2-7, with 7 nucleotides matching TRBD1. V was pared by 2 bases and J by 3 bases, with 4 bases of the junction left unmatched. This CDR3 comprises 13 residues. CDR1 is GTSNPN and CDR2 is SVGIG in the germline V gene (reference sequence). The CDR3 region has the DNA TGTGCCTGGAGTCGGGGACAGCTCTACGAGCAGTACTTC. It encodes CAWSRGQLYEQYF.

The gene calls are TRBV18 and TRBJ1-5; D is undetermined. The germline CDR1 and CDR2 sequences are KGHSH and LQKENI. Between the trimmed V and J ends, which lost 6 bases and 3 bases, there was a span of 15 bases. This CDR3 has 15 amino acids. CDR3 sequence (DNA): TGTGCCAGCTCCGCCCGGTACGGAGACAATCAGCCCCAGCATTTT. This sequence encodes CASSARYGDNQPQHF. The full variable domain, rest sourced from reference TRBV18 and TRBJ1-5, is NAGVMQNPRHLVRRRGQEARLRCSPMKGHSHVYWYRQLPEEGLKFMVYLQKENIIDESGMPKERFSAEFPKEGPSILRIQQVVRGDSAAYFCASSARYGDNQPQHFGDGTRLSIL.

The chain is built from TRBV19 and TRBJ2-1; TRBD2 matches 11 bases. CDR1 is LNHDA and CDR2 is SQIVND in the germline V gene (reference sequence). The junction had 8 bases not matched to a gene; V was cut back by 6 bases and J by 7 bases. The CDR3 is made up of 15 amino acids. The CDR3 nucleotides read TGTGCCAGTAGGCCCCCTAGCGGGAGGTTAAATGAGCAGTTCTTC. It translates to CASRPPSGRLNEQFF.

This chain links TRBV6-1 with TRBJ1-1; 7 bases are shared with TRBD1. Trimming cost V 8 bases and J 5 bases; bases outside gene matches: 8. Per the germline V gene, CDR1 is MNHNS and CDR2 is SASEGT. The CDR3 consists of 13 residues. This CDR3 is CASGGQPGTEAFF. The CDR3, as DNA: TGTGCCAGCGGGGGACAGCCGGGAACTGAAGCTTTCTTT.

The sample holds a few counts of this clone. The V gene is TRBV2, the J gene TRBJ2-7, with D possibly being TRBD2 (5 bases). V lost 10 bases, J lost 2 bases, and 15 bases lay in between. This CDR3 spans 13 amino acids. CDR1 SNHLY and CDR2 FYNNEI come from the germline V gene. This chain's CDR3 is CATLRAETYEQYF. Here the CDR3 DNA reads TGTGCCACCCTGAGGGCAGAGACCTACGAGCAGTACTTC.

This CDR3 is CASSWSRGSYEQFF. CDR3 DNA sequence: TGTGCCAGCAGTTGGTCGCGGGGTAGCTATGAGCAGTTCTTC. This rearrangement joins TRBV27 to TRBJ2-1; maybe TRBD2 (6 bases). Germline lookup yields CDR1 MNHEY and CDR2 SMNVEV (reference sequence). The V end was cut by 4 bases, the J end by 8 bases, with 15 bases between. There are 14 residues in the CDR3.

V and J are TRBV9 and TRBJ2-1; 8 nucleotides align to TRBD2. Germline loops: CDR1 SGDLS, CDR2 YYNGEE. V shed 4 bases and J 4 bases; nucleotides not matched to a gene: 7. This CDR3 is built from 15 residues. In DNA, the CDR3 is TGTGCCAGCAGCCCAGTAGCGGGATCTTACAATGAGCAGTTCTTC. It codes for CASSPVAGSYNEQFF.

V usage is TRBV27 and J usage is TRBJ2-2; 7 nucleotides align to TRBD1. The CDR3 has 16 residues. Germline assignment: CDR1 MNHEY and CDR2 SMNVEV (reference sequence). The ends lost 4 bases at V and 3 bases at J; junction bases unmatched: 8. The CDR3 sequence is CASSSYVQGDTGELFF. CDR3 sequence (DNA): TGTGCCAGCAGTTCATATGTTCAGGGGGACACCGGGGAGCTGTTTTTT.

The chain links TRBV19 to TRBJ2-7; the D gene is possibly TRBD2 (6 bases). This CDR3 comprises 13 residues. Trimming removed 5 bases from V and 5 bases from J, with 13 bases in between. The germline V gene has CDR1 LNHDA and CDR2 SQIVND (reference sequence). The CDR3 here is CASSLAGGNEQYF. The DNA for the CDR3 is TGTGCCAGTAGTCTAGCCGGGGGAAACGAGCAGTACTTC. The full variable domain, rest sourced from reference TRBV19 and TRBJ2-7, is DGGITQSPKYLFRKEGQNVTLSCEQNLNHDAMYWYRQDPGQGLRLIYYSQIVNDFQKGDIAEGYSVSREKKESFPLTVTSAQKNPTAFYLCASSLAGGNEQYFGPGTRLTVT.

The rearrangement links TRBV1 to TRBJ2-2; the table's D call TRBD2 went unverified against the DNA. TRBV1 counts as a pseudogene. This CDR3 spans 14 amino acids. CDR3 in DNA: TGCACCAGCAGCCGCAGCGAGAACACCGGGGAGCTGTTTTTT. Protein: CTSSRSENTGELFF.

This rearrangement joins TRBV6-1 to TRBJ1-5; TRBD1 matches 10 bases. Germline assignment: CDR1 MNHNS and CDR2 SASEGT. J lost 6 bases, V lost 7 bases, and 9 bases had no gene match. This CDR3 has 15 residues. CDR3 coding DNA: TGTGCCAGCACCTGGGGGGGGACAGGGGTTCAGCCCCAGCATTTT. Protein: CASTWGGTGVQPQHF.

The chain links TRBV4-1 to TRBJ1-2; the D is unclear. V was trimmed by 4 bases and J by 4 bases, leaving 16 bases between them. Looked up from germline, CDR1 is MGHRA and CDR2 is YSYEKL. There are 15 residues in the CDR3. CDR3 region: CASSPSRALIYGYTF. The DNA of the CDR3 is TGCGCCAGCAGCCCGTCGCGGGCCTTGATCTATGGCTACACCTTC.

V and J are TRBV5-6 and TRBJ2-1; 8 bases align to TRBD2. Losses at the gene ends were 1 base for V and 2 bases for J; bases not matched to a gene: 5. Germline V gene sequence: CDR1 SGHDT, CDR2 YYEEEE. This CDR3 region has 16 residues. The CDR3 region has the DNA TGTGCCAGCAGCTTGTTACTAGCGGTTGCCTACAATGAGCAGTTCTTC. It codes for CASSLLLAVAYNEQFF. The full variable domain, completed using reference TRBV5-6 and TRBJ2-1, is DAGVTQSPTHLIKTRGQQVTLRCSPKSGHDTVSWYQQALGQGPQFIFQYYEEEERQRGNFPDRFSGHQFPNYSSELNVNALLLGDSALYLCASSLLLAVAYNEQFFGPGTRLTVL.

The chain combines TRBV6-1 with TRBJ2-7; 9 bases align to TRBD1. Germline values: CDR1 MNHNS, CDR2 SASEGT. V lost 8 bases to trimming and J lost 4 bases; unmatched junction nucleotides: 12. The CDR3 is 15 residues long. For the CDR3, the DNA is TGTGCCAGCCGGCTTGGACAGGGGAGTGGGTACGAGCAGTACTTC. It is translated as CASRLGQGSGYEQYF.

This chain connects TRBV10-2 to TRBJ1-6; TRBD1 agrees at 7 bases. Unmatched junction bases numbered 11, after V lost 2 bases and J lost 7 bases. The CDR3 length is 17 residues. The germline V gene encodes CDR1 WSHSY and CDR2 SAAADI. CDR3 protein: CASSEDTWDSRNSPLHF. CDR3 coding DNA: TGCGCCAGCAGTGAGGATACCTGGGACAGCCGAAATTCACCCCTCCACTTT.

V and J are TRBV12-2 and TRBJ1-2; TRBD1 was called by the table and not checked on the DNA. TRBV12-2 constitutes a pseudogene. This CDR3 has 14 residues. This chain's CDR3 is CASRPMTGDYGYTF. Here the CDR3 DNA reads TGTGCAAGTCGCCCAATGACAGGGGATTATGGCTACACCTTC.

This rearrangement joins TRBV30 to TRBJ2-7; 8 nucleotides align to TRBD1. Unmatched junction bases numbered 13, after V lost 5 bases and J lost 1 base. This CDR3 region has 16 residues. Germline-derived CDR1 and CDR2 are GTSNPN and SVGIG (reference sequence). CDR3 nucleotides: TGTGCCTGGGACCGAGCCGCAGGGGGCGCGTCCTACGAGCAGTACTTC. This codes for CAWDRAAGGASYEQYF.